This TCR beta chain came from a study of vaccination and CD4 T cells after COVID-19. Overall study context: Those taking part got two shots of either the BNT162b2 or the mRNA-1273 vaccine. General observations from the study: The appearance of a median roughly 89% of reactive clones in convalescent patients occurred only post-vaccination.

Treatment described: roughly nine-day PBMC culture with coronavirus spike peptide pools or control peptides (ViraFEST assay). After expanding antigen-specific T cells with peptide pools, ViraFEST sequenced their TCRs. V was cut by 0 bases and J by 0 bases, with 8 bases left in between. This CDR3 contains 15 residues. CDR1 is KGHSH and CDR2 is LQKENI in the germline V gene. This clonotype was counted a few times. Its antigen is not identified. Cultured CD4+ T-cell DNA underwent Oncomine TCR Beta short-read sequencing. Cultured CD4+ T cells yielded the extracted genomic DNA. In TCRdb, the PCR reads were re-called with MiXCR into one record per CDR3 protein. This sample has 11,000 to 15,000 distinct CDR3 sequences, with approximately 55% found just once.

Sequencing used CD4+ T cells from blood, cultured in vitro. The sequence came from a human donor who had recovered from COVID-19. The rearrangement joins TRBV18 to TRBJ1-1; D call uncertain. CDR3 nucleotide sequence: TGTGCCAGCTCACCACCCCCAGGTTTGAACACTGAAGCTTTCTTT. Protein sequence: CASSPPPGLNTEAFF.